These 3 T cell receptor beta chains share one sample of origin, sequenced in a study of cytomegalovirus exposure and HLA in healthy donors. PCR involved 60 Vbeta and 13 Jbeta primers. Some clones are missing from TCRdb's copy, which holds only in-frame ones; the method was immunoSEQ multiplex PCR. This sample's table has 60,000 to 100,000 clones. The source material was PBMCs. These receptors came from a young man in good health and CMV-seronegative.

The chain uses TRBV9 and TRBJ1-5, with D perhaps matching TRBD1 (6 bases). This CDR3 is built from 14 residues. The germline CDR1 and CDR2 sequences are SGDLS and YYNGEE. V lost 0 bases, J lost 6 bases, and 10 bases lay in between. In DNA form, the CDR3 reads TGTGCCAGCAGCGTAGGCAGGGGTAGTCAGCCCCAGCATTTT. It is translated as CASSVGRGSQPQHF.

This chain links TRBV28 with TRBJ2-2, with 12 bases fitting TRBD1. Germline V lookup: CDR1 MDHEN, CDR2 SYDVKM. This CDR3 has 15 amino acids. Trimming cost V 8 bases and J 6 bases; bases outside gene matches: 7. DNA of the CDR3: TGTGCCAGCGGCCGCGGGACAGGGGGCCCCGGGGAGCTGTTTTTT. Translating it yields CASGRGTGGPGELFF.

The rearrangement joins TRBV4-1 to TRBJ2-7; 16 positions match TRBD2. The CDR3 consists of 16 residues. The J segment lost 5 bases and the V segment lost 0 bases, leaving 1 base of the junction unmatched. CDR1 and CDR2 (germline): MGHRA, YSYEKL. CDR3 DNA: TGCGCCAGCAGCCAAGAGGGACTAGCGGGGGGGCACGAGCAGTACTTC. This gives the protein CASSQEGLAGGHEQYF.